This T cell receptor beta chain was identified during a study of blood T cell repertoires in COVID-19. At the level of the study: Specimens from acute and convalescent COVID-19 originated in the United States, Italy and Spain.

Germline CDR1 MDHEN, CDR2 SYDVKM. CDR3 length: 14 amino acids. V dropped 8 bases and J dropped 5 bases, with 17 bases sitting between them. Original methodology: It was from reference gene primer amplification that nucleated cell counts were estimated. This table comes from immunoSEQ multiplex PCR, and its TCRdb copy is limited to in-frame clones, with some not included. Clone size and the V and J calls come from that table; the DNA yielded D and trimming. Of 150,000 to 200,000 clones in the sample, more than 90% are singletons; the top ten hold roughly 0.56%. Input material: peripheral blood. The clonotype was recovered from a man aged 45-65 years with acute or convalescent COVID-19. The gene calls are TRBV28 and TRBJ2-3; D perhaps matches TRBD2 (7 bases). The CDR3 sequence: CASRTRGAIDTQYF. The CDR3 DNA is TGTGCCAGCCGAACCCGGGGGGCCATAGATACGCAGTATTTT. The full variable domain, completed using reference TRBV28 and TRBJ2-3, is DVKVTQSSRYLVKRTGEKVFLECVQDMDHENMFWYRQDPGLGLRLIYFSYDVKMKEKGDIPEGYSVSREKKERFSLILESASTNQTSMYLCASRTRGAIDTQYFGPGTRLTVL.